This entry features one TCR beta chain sequence. The record originates from a study of blood T cell repertoires in COVID-19. Here immunoSEQ multiplex PCR was the method, and the copy in TCRdb shows in-frame clones only, minus some. The sample includes 250,000 to 300,000 clones, around 85% of them seen just once. Sequencing was carried out using peripheral blood. This TCR derives from a woman between 25 and 40 years old with COVID-19, enrolled during active disease.

CDR3 DNA sequence: TGCGCCAGCAGCCAGCTCCTGGGGACAGGAAACATTCAGTACTTC. It codes for CASSQLLGTGNIQYF. The genes are TRBV4-1 and TRBJ2-4; 8 bases align to TRBD1. The CDR3 has 15 amino acids. CDR1 and CDR2 from the germline V gene are MGHRA and YSYEKL. V gave up 3 bases and J gave up 6 bases; unmatched junction bases: 7.